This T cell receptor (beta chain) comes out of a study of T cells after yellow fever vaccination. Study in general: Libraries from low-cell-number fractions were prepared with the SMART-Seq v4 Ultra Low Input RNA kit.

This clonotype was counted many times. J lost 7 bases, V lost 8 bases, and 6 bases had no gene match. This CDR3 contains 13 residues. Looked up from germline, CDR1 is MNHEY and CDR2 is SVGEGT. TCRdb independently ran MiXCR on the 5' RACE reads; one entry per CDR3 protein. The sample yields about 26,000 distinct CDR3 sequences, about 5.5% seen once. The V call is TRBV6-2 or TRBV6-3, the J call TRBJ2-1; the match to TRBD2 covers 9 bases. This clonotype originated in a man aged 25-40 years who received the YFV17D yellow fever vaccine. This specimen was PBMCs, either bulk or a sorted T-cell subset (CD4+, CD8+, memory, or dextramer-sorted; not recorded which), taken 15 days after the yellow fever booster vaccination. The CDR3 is CASLTSGRNEQFF. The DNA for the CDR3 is TGTGCCAGCCTGACTAGCGGACGAAATGAGCAGTTCTTC.